This T cell receptor beta chain originates from a study of beta chain features in type 1 diabetes. Study-level information: Patients shared similar age, gender and cell yields with healthy donors.

The study reverse transcribed the entire isolated RNA, so it sequenced expressed TCRB transcripts. Clones were sequenced by immunoSEQ multiplex PCR, and TCRdb holds only the in-frame ones, with some missing. The sample has about 290,000 clones, around 7.3% seen once. General study points: The study found that naive, central memory and Treg TCRB repertoires appeared more similar in patients than in healthy donors.

As for this clone: Antigen specificity is unknown.

CDR1 SNHLY and CDR2 FYNNEI come from the germline V gene. The ends were cut back, 6 bases at V and 0 bases at J, with 11 bases in the middle. The CDR3 spans 14 residues. Sorting of CD4+ naive, central memory, regulatory and stem cell-like memory cells was performed via CD45RO/CCR7/CD25/CD127/CD95/CD27. The TCR was taken from a woman between 18 and 29 years old in good health. The sample consisted of central memory CD4+ T cells from blood. The chain carries TRBV2 and TRBJ1-1, with D perhaps matching TRBD1 (5 bases). CDR3 region: CASSRDSMNTEAFF. The CDR3 DNA is TGTGCCAGCAGCAGAGACAGCATGAACACTGAAGCTTTCTTT.